This T cell receptor (beta chain) was recovered during a study of cytomegalovirus exposure and HLA in healthy donors. Study-level points and caveats: A few of the chains that were CMV-associated were confirmed in vitro to be specific for CMV antigens. Owing to their indistinguishability, certain V segments, notably TRBV6-2 and TRBV6-3, were excluded.

A word on this clone: Its antigen remains unknown. Other DNA sequences of this sample code for an identical CDR3.

The PCR employed 60 Vbeta primers together with 13 Jbeta primers. Profiled with immunoSEQ multiplex PCR; TCRdb holds only in-frame clones, not every one. The data hold some 130,000 clones, with around four fifths observed a single time. CDR3 size: 12 residues. Germline-derived CDR1 and CDR2 are SGHRS and YFSETQ. V dropped 0 bases and J dropped 4 bases, with 4 bases sitting between them. At the time of sampling, donors were nominally healthy, though unrecorded immune exposures were likely. This TCR was recovered from a boy aged 5 to 17 in good health and CMV-seronegative. Sequenced input: PBMCs. V is TRBV5-1 and J is TRBJ1-1; D remains ambiguous. DNA of the CDR3: TGCGCCAGCAGCTTGGATCGCACTGAAGCTTTCTTT. Its translation: CASSLDRTEAFF.